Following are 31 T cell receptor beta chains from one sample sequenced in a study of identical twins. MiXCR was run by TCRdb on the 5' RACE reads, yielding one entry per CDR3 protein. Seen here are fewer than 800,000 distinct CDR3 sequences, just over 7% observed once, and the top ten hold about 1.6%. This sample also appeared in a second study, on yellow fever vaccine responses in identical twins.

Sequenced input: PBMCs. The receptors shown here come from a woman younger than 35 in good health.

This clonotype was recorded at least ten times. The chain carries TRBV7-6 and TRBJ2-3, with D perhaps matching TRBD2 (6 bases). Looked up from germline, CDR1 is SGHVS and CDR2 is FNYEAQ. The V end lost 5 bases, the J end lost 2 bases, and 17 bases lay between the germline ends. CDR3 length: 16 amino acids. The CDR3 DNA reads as TGTGCCAGCAGCCTACGCGGGGACCTAGTCACAGATACGCAGTATTTT. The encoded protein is CASSLRGDLVTDTQYF.

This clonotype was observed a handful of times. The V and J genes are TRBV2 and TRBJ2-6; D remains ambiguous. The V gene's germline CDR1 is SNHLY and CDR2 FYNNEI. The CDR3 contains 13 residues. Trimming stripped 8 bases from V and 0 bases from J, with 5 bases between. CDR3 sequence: CASGNSGANVLTF. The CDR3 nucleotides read TGTGCCAGCGGGAACTCTGGGGCCAACGTCCTGACTTTC.

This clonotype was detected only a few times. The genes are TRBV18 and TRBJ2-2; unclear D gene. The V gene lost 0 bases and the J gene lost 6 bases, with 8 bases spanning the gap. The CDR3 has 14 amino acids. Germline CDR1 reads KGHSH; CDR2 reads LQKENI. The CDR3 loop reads CASSPPPVSGELFF. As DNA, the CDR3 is TGTGCCAGCTCACCACCGCCCGTTTCCGGGGAGCTGTTTTTT.

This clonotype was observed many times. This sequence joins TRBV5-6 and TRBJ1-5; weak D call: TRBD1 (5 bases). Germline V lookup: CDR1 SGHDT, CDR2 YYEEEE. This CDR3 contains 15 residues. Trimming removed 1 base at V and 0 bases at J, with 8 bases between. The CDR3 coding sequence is TGTGCCAGCAGCTTGTCAGGGAATAGCAATCAGCCCCAGCATTTT. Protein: CASSLSGNSNQPQHF.

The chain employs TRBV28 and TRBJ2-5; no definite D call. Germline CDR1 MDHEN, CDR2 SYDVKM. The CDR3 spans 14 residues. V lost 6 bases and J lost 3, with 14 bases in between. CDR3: CASSSLRVEETQYF. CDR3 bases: TGTGCCAGCAGCAGCCTCCGGGTCGAAGAGACCCAGTACTTC.

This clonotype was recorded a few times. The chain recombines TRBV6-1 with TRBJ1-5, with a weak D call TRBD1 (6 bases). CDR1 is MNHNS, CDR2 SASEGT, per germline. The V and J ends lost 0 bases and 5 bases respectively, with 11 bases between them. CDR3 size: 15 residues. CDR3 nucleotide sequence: TGTGCCAGCAGTGAAGCTGGGGGGGCACATCAGCCCCAGCATTTT. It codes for CASSEAGGAHQPQHF.

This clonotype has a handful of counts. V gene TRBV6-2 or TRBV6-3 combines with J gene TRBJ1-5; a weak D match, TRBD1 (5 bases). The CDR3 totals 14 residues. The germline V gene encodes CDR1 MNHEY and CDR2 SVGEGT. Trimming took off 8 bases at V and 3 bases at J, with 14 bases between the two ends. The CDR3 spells CASEAGLFNQPQHF. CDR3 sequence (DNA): TGTGCCAGCGAGGCAGGGCTCTTCAATCAGCCCCAGCATTTT.

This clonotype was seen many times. As DNA, the CDR3 is TGTGCCAGCAGCCCGCGACCGGGGTACGAGCAGTACTTC. Protein sequence: CASSPRPGYEQYF. The rearrangement uses TRBV11-2 and TRBJ2-7, with D possibly matching TRBD2 (5 bases). V was cut by 5 bases and J by 4 bases, with 12 bases left in between. The CDR3 totals 13 residues. The germline V gene has CDR1 SGHAT and CDR2 FQNNGV.

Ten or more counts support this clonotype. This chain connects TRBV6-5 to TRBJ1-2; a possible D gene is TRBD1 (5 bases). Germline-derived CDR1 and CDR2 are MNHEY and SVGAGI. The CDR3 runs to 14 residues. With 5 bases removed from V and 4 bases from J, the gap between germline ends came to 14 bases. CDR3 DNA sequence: TGTGCCAGCAGTCTACTGGCACAGGTCTATGGCTACACCTTC. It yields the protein CASSLLAQVYGYTF.

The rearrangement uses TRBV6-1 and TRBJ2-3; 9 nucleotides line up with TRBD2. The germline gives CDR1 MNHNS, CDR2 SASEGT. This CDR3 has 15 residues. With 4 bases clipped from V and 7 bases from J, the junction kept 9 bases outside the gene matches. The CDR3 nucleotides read TGTGCCAGCAGTGCCCCGGGACTAGCTTTAAATACGCAGTATTTT. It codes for CASSAPGLALNTQYF.

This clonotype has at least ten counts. CDR3 sequence reads: CASSHGGLAGDTQYF. The CDR3 nucleotides read TGTGCCAGCAGCCACGGCGGGCTAGCAGGGGATACGCAGTATTTT. The genes are TRBV4-2 and TRBJ2-3; D is tentatively TRBD1 or TRBD2 (5 bases each). Trimming took 3 bases from V and 6 from J, leaving 16 bases between them. The CDR3 is 15 residues long. The germline V gene has CDR1 LGHNA and CDR2 YNFKEQ.

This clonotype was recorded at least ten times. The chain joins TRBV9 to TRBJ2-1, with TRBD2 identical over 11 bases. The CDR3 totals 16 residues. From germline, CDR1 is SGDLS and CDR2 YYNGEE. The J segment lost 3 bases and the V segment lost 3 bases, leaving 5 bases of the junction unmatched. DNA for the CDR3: TGTGCCAGCAGCGGACGACTAGCGGGGCGCTACAATGAGCAGTTCTTC. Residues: CASSGRLAGRYNEQFF.

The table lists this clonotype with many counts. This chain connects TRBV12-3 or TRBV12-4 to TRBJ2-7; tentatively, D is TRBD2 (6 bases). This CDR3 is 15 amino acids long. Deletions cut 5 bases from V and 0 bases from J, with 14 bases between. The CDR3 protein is CASSPRAGSSYEQYF. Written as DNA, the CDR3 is TGTGCCAGCAGTCCCCGCGCGGGGAGCTCCTACGAGCAGTACTTC.

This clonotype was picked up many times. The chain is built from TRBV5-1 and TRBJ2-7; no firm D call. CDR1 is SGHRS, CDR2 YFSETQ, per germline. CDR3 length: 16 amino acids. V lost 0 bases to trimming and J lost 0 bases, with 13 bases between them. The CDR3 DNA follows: TGCGCCAGCAGCTTGGATGGGATCTCTAACTCCTACGAGCAGTACGTC. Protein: CASSLDGISNSYEQYV.

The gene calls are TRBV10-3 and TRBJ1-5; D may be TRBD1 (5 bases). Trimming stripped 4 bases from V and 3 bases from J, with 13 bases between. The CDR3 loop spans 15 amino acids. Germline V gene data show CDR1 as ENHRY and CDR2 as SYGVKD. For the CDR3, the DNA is TGTGCCATCAGTGCCTCGGGGCAGTACAATCAGCCCCAGCATTTT. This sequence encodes CAISASGQYNQPQHF.

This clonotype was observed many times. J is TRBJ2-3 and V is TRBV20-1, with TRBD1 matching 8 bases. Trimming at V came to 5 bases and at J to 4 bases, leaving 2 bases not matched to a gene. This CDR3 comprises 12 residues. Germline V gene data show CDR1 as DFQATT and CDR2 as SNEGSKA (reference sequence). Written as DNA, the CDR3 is TGCAGTGCTTCACAGGGGGCAGATACGCAGTATTTT. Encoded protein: CSASQGADTQYF.

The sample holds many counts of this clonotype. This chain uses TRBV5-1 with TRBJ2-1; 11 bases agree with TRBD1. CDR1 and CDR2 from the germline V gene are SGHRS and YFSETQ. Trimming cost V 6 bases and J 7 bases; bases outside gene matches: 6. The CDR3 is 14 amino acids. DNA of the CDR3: TGCGCCAGCACCCTCGGGACAGGGGGAAATGAGCAGTTCTTC. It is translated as CASTLGTGGNEQFF.

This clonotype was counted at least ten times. The CDR3 DNA sequence: TGCGCCAGCAGCTTGGCCCCAACACGGGATGAGCAGTTCTTC. Translating gives CASSLAPTRDEQFF. The V call is TRBV5-1, the J call TRBJ2-1; the D is unclear. This CDR3 is built from 14 residues. CDR1 and CDR2 (germline): SGHRS, YFSETQ. The ends were cut back, 0 bases at V and 8 bases at J, with 12 bases in the middle.

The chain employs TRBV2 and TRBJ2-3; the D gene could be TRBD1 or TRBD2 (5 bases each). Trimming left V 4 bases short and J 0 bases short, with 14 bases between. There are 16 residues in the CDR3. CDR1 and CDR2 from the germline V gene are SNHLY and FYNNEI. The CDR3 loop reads CASSGLPGRSTDTQYF. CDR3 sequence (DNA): TGTGCCAGCAGTGGTCTCCCGGGACGGAGCACAGATACGCAGTATTTT. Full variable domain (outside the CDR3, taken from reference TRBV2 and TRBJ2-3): EPEVTQTPSHQVTQMGQEVILRCVPISNHLYFYWYRQILGQKVEFLVSFYNNEISEKSEIFDDQFSVERPDGSNFTLKIRSTKLEDSAMYFCASSGLPGRSTDTQYFGPGTRLTVL.

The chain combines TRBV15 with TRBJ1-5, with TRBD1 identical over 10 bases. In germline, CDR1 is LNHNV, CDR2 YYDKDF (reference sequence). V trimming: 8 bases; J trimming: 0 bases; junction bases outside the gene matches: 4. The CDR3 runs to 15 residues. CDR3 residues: CATRDRGYSNQPQHF. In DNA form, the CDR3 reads TGTGCCACCCGGGACAGGGGATATAGCAATCAGCCCCAGCATTTT.

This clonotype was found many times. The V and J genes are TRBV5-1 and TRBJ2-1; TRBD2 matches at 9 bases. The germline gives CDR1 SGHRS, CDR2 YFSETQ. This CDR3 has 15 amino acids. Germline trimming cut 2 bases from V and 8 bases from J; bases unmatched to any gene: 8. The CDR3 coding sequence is TGCGCCAGCAGCTTTAGTCTAGCGGGACTCGATGAGCAGTTCTTC. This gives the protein CASSFSLAGLDEQFF.

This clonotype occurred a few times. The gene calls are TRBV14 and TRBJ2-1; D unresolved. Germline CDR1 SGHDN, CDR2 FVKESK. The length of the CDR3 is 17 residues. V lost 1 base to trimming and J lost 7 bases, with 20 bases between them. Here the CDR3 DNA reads TGTGCCAGCAGCCAAGGACGGGTAGGCCGATGGAAAAATGAGCAGTTCTTC. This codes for CASSQGRVGRWKNEQFF.

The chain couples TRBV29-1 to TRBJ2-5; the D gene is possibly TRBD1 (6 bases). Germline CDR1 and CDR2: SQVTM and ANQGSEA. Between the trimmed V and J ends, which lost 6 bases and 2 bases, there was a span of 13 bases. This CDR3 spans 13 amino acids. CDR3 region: CSVTGIAQETQYF. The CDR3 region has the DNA TGCAGCGTAACAGGGATAGCTCAAGAGACCCAGTACTTC.

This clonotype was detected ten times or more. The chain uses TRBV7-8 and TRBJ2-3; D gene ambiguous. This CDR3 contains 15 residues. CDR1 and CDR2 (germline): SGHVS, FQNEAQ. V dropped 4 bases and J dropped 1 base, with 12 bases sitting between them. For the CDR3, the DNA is TGTGCCAGCAGCTGGTTTTTCGCGGGCACAGATACGCAGTATTTT. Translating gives CASSWFFAGTDTQYF.

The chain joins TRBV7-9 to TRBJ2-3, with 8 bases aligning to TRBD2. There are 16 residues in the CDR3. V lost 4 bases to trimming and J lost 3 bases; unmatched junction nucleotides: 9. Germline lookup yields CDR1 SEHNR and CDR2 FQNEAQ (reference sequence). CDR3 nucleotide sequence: TGTGCCAGCAGCTCCATAGCAGCGGGAGTTACAGATACGCAGTATTTT. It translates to CASSSIAAGVTDTQYF.

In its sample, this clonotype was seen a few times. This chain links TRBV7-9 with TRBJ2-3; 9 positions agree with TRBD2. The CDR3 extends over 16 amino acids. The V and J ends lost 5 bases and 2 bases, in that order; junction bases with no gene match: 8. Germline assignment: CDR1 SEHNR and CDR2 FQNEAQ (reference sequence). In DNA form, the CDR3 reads TGTGCCAGCAGCCTACATAGCGGGGGTGACACAGATACGCAGTATTTT. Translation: CASSLHSGGDTDTQYF.

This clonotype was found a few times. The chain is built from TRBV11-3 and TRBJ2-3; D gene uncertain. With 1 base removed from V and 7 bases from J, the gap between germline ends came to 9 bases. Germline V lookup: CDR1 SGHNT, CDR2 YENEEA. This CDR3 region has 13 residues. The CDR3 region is CASSLASVYTQYF. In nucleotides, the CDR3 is TGTGCCAGCAGCTTAGCTTCCGTATATACGCAGTATTTT.

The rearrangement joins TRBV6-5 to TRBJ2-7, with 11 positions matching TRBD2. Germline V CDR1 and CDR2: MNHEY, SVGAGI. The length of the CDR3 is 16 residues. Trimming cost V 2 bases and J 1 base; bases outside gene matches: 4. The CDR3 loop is CASSYGLAGSSYEQYF. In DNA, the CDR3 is TGTGCCAGCAGTTACGGACTAGCGGGCTCTTCCTACGAGCAGTACTTC.

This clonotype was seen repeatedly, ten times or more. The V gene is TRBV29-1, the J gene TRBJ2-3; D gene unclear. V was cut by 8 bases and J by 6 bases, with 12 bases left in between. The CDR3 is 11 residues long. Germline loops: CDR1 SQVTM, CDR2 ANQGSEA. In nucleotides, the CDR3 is TGCAGCATCCGCCCGAAGGATACGCAGTATTTT. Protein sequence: CSIRPKDTQYF.

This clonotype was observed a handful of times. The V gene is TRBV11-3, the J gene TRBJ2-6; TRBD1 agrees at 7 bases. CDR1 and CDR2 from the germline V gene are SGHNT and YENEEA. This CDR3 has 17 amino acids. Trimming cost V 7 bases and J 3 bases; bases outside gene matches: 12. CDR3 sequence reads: CASTLRGPLGGANVLTF. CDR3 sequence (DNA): TGTGCCAGCACACTAAGGGGGCCCCTAGGTGGGGCCAACGTCCTGACTTTC.

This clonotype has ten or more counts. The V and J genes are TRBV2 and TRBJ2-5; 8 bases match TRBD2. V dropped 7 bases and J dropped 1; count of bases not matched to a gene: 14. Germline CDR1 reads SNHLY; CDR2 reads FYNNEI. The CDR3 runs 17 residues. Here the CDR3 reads CASTLTRLAGFQETQYF. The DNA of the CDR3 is TGTGCCAGCACACTCACCCGCCTAGCGGGCTTCCAAGAGACCCAGTACTTC.